This T cell receptor (beta chain) is from a study of blood T cells in healthy people across ages (dated by TCRdb to 2015 to 2017). Study-wide context: In model experiments, template switching captured about one uniquely barcoded TCR beta cDNA molecule for every two T cells. Age-related changes in TCR beta repertoire diversity were measured in the study by deep sequencing normalized with unique cDNA molecular identifiers. Donors were grouped into four age groups: young (average roughly 15 years), middle-aged (over 35), aged (about 60) and long-lived (around 80). To avoid experimental bias, donors of different ages were spread randomly across the sequencing lanes. For two donors (one aged 18 to 29 and one aged 80 or older), the study analyzed two additional independent replicas of 1 million unique cDNA reads from the same blood draw. What the work shows at the level of the full study, not this receptor alone: Because donor CMV infection status was unknown, age-related changes in expanded clonotypes were potentially confounded. As age increased, observed TCR beta diversity per million T cells dropped in a roughly linear way, and a significant reduction was already evident by age 40. Compared with the aged group, the long-lived group had more naive CD4+ T cells, fewer expanded clones and increased TCR diversity, a pattern suggesting age selection. Estimates of total diversity from one million sequenced T cells were regarded as lower bounds and underestimates. Observed TCR beta diversity correlated strongly with the percentage of naive T cells measured by flow cytometry. Because profiling used bulk unsorted PBMCs, naive and antigen-experienced compartments could not be compared conclusively.

Points on this clonotype: Its antigen target is currently unknown. Qualities for individual bases were not recorded, and no much larger clone is one base off.

Receptors were amplified or captured by 5' RACE. Instrument on record: Illumina HiSeq 2500. A second about 7 to 12 cycle PCR used a sample-barcoded 5' primer and a J-beta primer mix. A template-switch 5' adaptor carrying 12 random nucleotides introduced a unique molecular identifier onto each TCR beta cDNA molecule. Each sample yielded at least 2.5 million CDR3-containing paired-end reads. First-strand cDNA was synthesized from all RNA with the Mint cDNA synthesis kit, primed by a TRBC-specific oligonucleotide. Following uracil-DNA glycosylase treatment, all cDNA underwent a first 18-cycle PCR with the universal primers M1SS and BC2_uni_R. The paper's data handling went like this. Each sample was normalized by randomly selecting 1 million high-quality reads, each carrying a distinct molecular identifier. Instead of being binned into consensus sequences, reads that shared molecular identifiers were thrown out. MiTCR, run with a Q25 quality threshold and the strictest error-elimination algorithm, handled CDR3 identification, clonotype clustering and error correction. A nonparametric unseen species model with Euler transformation was used to estimate lower-bound total TCR beta diversity. The public sequencing data were trimmed at Q25 with fastp and processed into clonotypes with MiXCR by TCRdb, which kept only in-frame beta chains. When rows share a CDR3 protein, they turn into one entry using the most common DNA and genes. TCRdb, not the original authors, processed these V and J calls. Recorded for this sample are some 710,000 distinct CDR3 sequences; about a fifth of them occurred a single time. The ten largest clones capture around a fifth of the sample.

Systemically healthy Caucasian individuals from Russia, 39 in total and aged about 6 to 95 years, were included as donors. Around 10 milliliters of peripheral blood were collected from each donor into EDTA-treated Vacutainer tubes. Ficoll-Paque density-gradient centrifugation was used to isolate PBMCs, with at least 6 million per sample. Total RNA was extracted from PBMCs with Trizol reagent, with at least 5.5 micrograms obtained per sample. Naive CD45RAhigh/CD27high T cell percentages were measured by flow cytometry on a PBMC aliquot from every donor. The CDR3, from cysteine to phenylalanine, totals 15 residues. The retained sequence is limited to the CDR3, 45 bases, with the frame set at the first base. CDR1 SGHKS and CDR2 YYEKEE were looked up in the germline V gene (reference sequence).

The sequence is built from TRBV5-5 and TRBJ2-5; the D gene is possibly TRBD1 or TRBD2, with 5 bases matching each. The J call may be in error: the DNA end matches TRBJ2-7 better. This TCR came from a man between 65 and 85 years old in good health. The sequenced sample was blood. The CDR3 reads as follows: CASSLGGVPSYEQYF. The nucleotides read TGTGCCAGCAGCTTGGGAGGGGTCCCCTCCTACGAGCAGTACTTC.